This T cell receptor (beta chain) was recovered during a study of blood T cell repertoires in COVID-19. The overall study: Italy, Spain and the United States were the sources of the convalescent and acute COVID-19 samples. Sample material is recorded as cDNA or gDNA derived from T cells, B-cell-depleted T cells, or PBMCs.

CDR3 size: 12 residues. Germline V gene lookup returns CDR1 LNHNV and CDR2 YYDKDF (reference sequence). Trimming took 7 bases from V and 1 from J, leaving 5 bases between them. In the study's own analysis: Reference gene primer amplification yielded estimated nucleated cell counts. TCRdb's copy holds only in-frame clones and misses some; the assay was immunoSEQ multiplex PCR. V and J calls plus clone size are reproduced from that table; the DNA served to infer D and trimming. This table holds roughly 670,000 clones, just under 90% found once. The V call is TRBV15, the J call TRBJ2-1; unclear D gene. Material: peripheral blood. This TCR derives from a woman between 18 and 30 years old with acute or convalescent COVID-19. The CDR3 DNA reads as TGTGCCACCACTCCTTCCTACAATGAGCAGTTCTTC. Translation: CATTPSYNEQFF. The full variable domain, in which reference TRBV15 and TRBJ2-1 provide the parts outside the CDR3, is DAMVIQNPRYQVTQFGKPVTLSCSQTLNHNVMYWYQQKSSQAPKLLFHYYDKDFNNEADTPDNFQSRRPNTSFCFLDIRSPGLGDTAMYLCATTPSYNEQFFGPGTRLTVL.